The 28 T cell receptor beta chains given below trace back to one sample, sequenced in a study of identical twins. TCRdb reanalysed the 5' RACE reads using MiXCR and keeps one entry per CDR3 protein. The sample has 540,000 or so distinct CDR3 sequences, approximately 20% seen once. These same records also appear under a second study, on yellow fever vaccine responses in identical twins.

Material: CD4+ T cells sorted from blood. These receptors originate from a woman in her late teens or twenties in good health.

This clonotype was counted a few times. V is TRBV13 and J is TRBJ2-5; D gene ambiguous. Trimming removed 0 bases at V and 3 bases at J, with 8 bases between. Per the germline V gene, CDR1 is PRHDT and CDR2 is FYEKMQ (reference sequence). The CDR3 contains 14 residues. DNA for the CDR3: TGTGCCAGCAGCTTAGGGGGCTGGGAAGAGACCCAGTACTTC. Protein: CASSLGGWEETQYF.

The rearrangement uses TRBV20-1 and TRBJ2-7; D gene unclear. Trimming took off 0 bases at V and 3 bases at J, with 15 bases between the two ends. The CDR3 spans 15 residues. CDR1 DFQATT and CDR2 SNEGSKA come from the germline V gene (reference sequence). CDR3 in amino acids: CSAREPRTGNYEQYF. The CDR3 DNA sequence: TGCAGTGCTAGAGAACCCAGGACCGGAAACTACGAGCAGTACTTC.

This clonotype has only a few counts. V and J are TRBV20-1 and TRBJ1-2; a possible D gene is TRBD1 (5 bases). Germline-derived CDR1 and CDR2 are DFQATT and SNEGSKA (reference sequence). The CDR3 sequence is 14 residues long. The ends were cut back, 2 bases at V and 4 bases at J, with 14 bases in the middle. CDR3 sequence reads: CSARPPAGIYGYTF. As DNA, the CDR3 is TGCAGTGCTAGACCGCCCGCAGGGATCTATGGCTACACCTTC.

This clonotype was counted only a few times. The V gene is TRBV7-9, the J gene TRBJ2-1; 11 positions match TRBD2. Germline trimming cut 1 base from V and 3 bases from J; bases unmatched to any gene: 5. Germline V gene sequence: CDR1 SEHNR, CDR2 FQNEAQ (reference sequence). The CDR3 sequence is 17 residues long. CDR3 in DNA: TGTGCCAGCAGCTTAGTGGCTAGCGGGGGGTTCTACAATGAGCAGTTCTTC. Its protein product is CASSLVASGGFYNEQFF.

The chain is built from TRBV9 and TRBJ2-5; no reliable D call. The germline V gene has CDR1 SGDLS and CDR2 YYNGEE. CDR3 length: 14 residues. V was pared by 3 bases and J by 4 bases, with 13 bases between. The CDR3 nucleotides are TGTGCCAGCAGCGGAAAAGGGCTTCGAGAGACCCAGTACTTC. Its protein product is CASSGKGLRETQYF.

This CDR3 reads CSAQTGSNQPQHF. CDR3 bases: TGCAGTGCTCAGACGGGGAGCAATCAGCCCCAGCATTTT. V and J are TRBV20-1 and TRBJ1-5; D call uncertain. Germline assignment: CDR1 DFQATT and CDR2 SNEGSKA (reference sequence). The V gene lost 5 bases and the J gene lost 1 base, with 9 bases spanning the gap. The CDR3 is made up of 13 amino acids.

V gene TRBV27 combines with J gene TRBJ2-7, with D possibly TRBD1 on 5 matching bases. Germline CDR1 and CDR2: MNHEY and SMNVEV (reference sequence). Deletions cut 5 bases from V and 1 base from J, with 12 bases between. The CDR3 length is 14 residues. The CDR3 nucleotides are TGTGCCAGCAGTATAAGGGCAGGGTCCTACGAGCAGTACGTC. Translating it yields CASSIRAGSYEQYV.

This clonotype was seen a few times. The V gene is TRBV7-3, the J gene TRBJ2-3, with D unclear. This CDR3 contains 13 residues. Germline V gives CDR1 SGHTA, CDR2 FQGTGA. Trimming pared 5 bases from V and 5 bases from J, leaving 11 bases between. DNA of the CDR3: TGTGCCAGCAGCCTCAACCCGAGAGATACGCAGTATTTT. Protein sequence: CASSLNPRDTQYF.

V and J are TRBV20-1 and TRBJ2-7; TRBD2 matches at 11 bases. CDR1 and CDR2 (germline): DFQATT, SNEGSKA (reference sequence). The V and J ends lost 6 bases and 2 bases, in that order; junction bases with no gene match: 12. The CDR3 consists of 16 residues. The CDR3 spells CSADGTSGLDAYEQYF. The CDR3 DNA sequence: TGCAGTGCAGACGGGACTAGCGGACTCGATGCCTACGAGCAGTACTTC.

This clonotype turned up a few times. V usage is TRBV7-2 and J usage is TRBJ2-3; D might be TRBD2 (5 bases). This CDR3 region has 13 residues. CDR1 and CDR2 from the germline V gene are SGHTA and FQGNSA. The ends were cut back, 1 base at V and 8 bases at J, with 10 bases in the middle. The CDR3 DNA follows: TGTGCCAGCAGCTTAGAGGGAGTTGCTACGCAGTATTTT. Amino acids: CASSLEGVATQYF.

This rearrangement joins TRBV29-1 to TRBJ1-1, with 9 bases aligning to TRBD1. J gave up 4 bases and V 3 bases, and 3 bases lay outside the gene matches. CDR3 length equals 13 residues. Germline V gives CDR1 SQVTM, CDR2 ANQGSEA. The CDR3 DNA sequence: TGCAGCGTTGAGGAGACAGGGGGCACTGAAGCTTTCTTT. The encoded protein is CSVEETGGTEAFF.

This clonotype was recorded at least ten times. The chain joins TRBV28 to TRBJ1-6; D not resolved. Germline CDR1 and CDR2: MDHEN and SYDVKM. V was cut by 3 bases and J by 7 bases, with 10 bases left in between. This CDR3 comprises 14 residues. CDR3 loop: CASSFSPQNSPLHF. The CDR3 nucleotides are TGTGCCAGCAGTTTCTCCCCTCAGAATTCACCCCTCCACTTT.

The rearrangement uses TRBV4-1 and TRBJ1-6, with a tentative D call TRBD1 (6 bases). In germline, CDR1 is MGHRA, CDR2 YSYEKL. This CDR3 has 18 residues. Trimming left V 0 bases short and J 3 bases short, with 15 bases between. CDR3 in amino acids: CASSQDDRRADYNSPLHF. The CDR3 DNA follows: TGCGCCAGCAGCCAAGATGACAGGCGGGCGGACTATAATTCACCCCTCCACTTT.

This sequence joins TRBV2 and TRBJ2-2; D remains ambiguous. This CDR3 is built from 14 residues. The V gene lost 2 bases and the J gene lost 6 bases, with 10 bases spanning the gap. The germline gives CDR1 SNHLY, CDR2 FYNNEI. CDR3 amino acids: CASSEIGPPGELFF. Written as DNA, the CDR3 is TGTGCCAGCAGTGAAATCGGACCGCCCGGGGAGCTGTTTTTT.

This clonotype was counted many times. The chain uses TRBV12-3 or TRBV12-4 and TRBJ2-2; D gene unclear. V was pared by 8 bases and J by 3 bases, with 7 bases between. This CDR3 comprises 12 residues. CDR3 loop: CASGPDTGELFF. Written as DNA, the CDR3 is TGTGCCAGCGGACCCGACACCGGGGAGCTGTTTTTT.

The chain uses TRBV5-1 and TRBJ1-1; D remains ambiguous. CDR3 length: 14 residues. The germline gives CDR1 SGHRS, CDR2 YFSETQ. V lost 4 bases and J 7 bases, leaving 17 bases between the germline ends. This CDR3 reads CASSPIARALEAFF. CDR3 nucleotide sequence: TGCGCCAGCAGCCCCATTGCAAGGGCACTTGAAGCTTTCTTT.

Only a few counts were recorded for this clonotype. CDR3 coding DNA: TGCAGTGCTGGAAAAGTGAACACTGAAGCTTTCTTT. Translated, it gives CSAGKVNTEAFF. The rearrangement joins TRBV20-1 to TRBJ1-1; D gene ambiguous. The CDR3 spans 12 residues. The V and J ends lost 5 bases and 0 bases respectively, with 7 bases between them. Germline CDR1 DFQATT, CDR2 SNEGSKA (reference sequence).

The CDR3 reads CASSLGGASTGANVLTF. Here the CDR3 DNA reads TGTGCCAGCAGCTTGGGGGGAGCAAGCACCGGGGCCAACGTCCTGACTTTC. The chain combines TRBV7-9 with TRBJ2-6; D possibly corresponds to TRBD2 (6 bases). Trimming stripped 3 bases from V and 4 bases from J, with 16 bases between. CDR1 and CDR2 from the germline V gene are SEHNR and FQNEAQ (reference sequence). The CDR3 length is 17 residues.

This CDR3 is CSASFGLAGEETQYF. In DNA form, the CDR3 reads TGCAGTGCTAGTTTCGGTCTAGCGGGAGAAGAGACCCAGTACTTC. The chain has TRBV20-1 and TRBJ2-5; TRBD2 matches at 10 bases. The germline CDR1 and CDR2 sequences are DFQATT and SNEGSKA (reference sequence). This CDR3 comprises 15 residues. V was pared by 3 bases and J by 3 bases, with 7 bases of the junction left unmatched.

This clonotype has only a few counts. In DNA form, the CDR3 reads TGTGCCAGCAGCATCGACAGGGTGGAATTGAACACTGAAGCTTTCTTT. Translating gives CASSIDRVELNTEAFF. V and J are TRBV7-6 and TRBJ1-1, with 7 positions matching TRBD1. The germline V gene has CDR1 SGHVS and CDR2 FNYEAQ. Losses at the gene ends were 5 bases for V and 0 bases for J; bases not matched to a gene: 9. The length of the CDR3 is 16 residues.

The chain joins TRBV12-3 or TRBV12-4 to TRBJ2-1; 11 nucleotides agree with TRBD2. The CDR3 totals 17 residues. V shed 7 bases, J shed 1 base, and the junction held 9 bases outside the gene matches. CDR3 protein: CASKTSGSFTSYNEQFF. CDR3 nucleotides: TGTGCCAGCAAAACTAGCGGGAGCTTTACGTCCTACAATGAGCAGTTCTTC.

The genes are TRBV2 and TRBJ2-1; a possible D gene is TRBD1 (6 bases). This CDR3 spans 18 amino acids. Germline CDR1 and CDR2: SNHLY and FYNNEI. Trimming took 3 bases from V and 0 from J, leaving 18 bases between them. Here the CDR3 DNA reads TGTGCCAGCAGTGAGAGGTACGGACAGCCGCGCTCCTACAATGAGCAGTTCTTC. This translates into CASSERYGQPRSYNEQFF.

In this sample, this clonotype turned up many times. This sequence joins TRBV12-3 or TRBV12-4 and TRBJ2-1; 7 positions match TRBD2. CDR3 size: 14 residues. J gave up 10 bases and V 3 bases, and 9 bases lay outside the gene matches. The CDR3 spells CASSFNHAGAEQFF. For the CDR3, the DNA is TGTGCCAGCAGTTTTAATCATGCGGGAGCCGAGCAGTTCTTC.

As regards this clonotype: An end of the junction does not agree with germline; a read error may underlie this. V is TRBV12-3 or TRBV12-4 and J is TRBJ2-7; a weak D match, TRBD1 (6 bases). There are 13 residues in the CDR3. In DNA form, the CDR3 reads TGTTCCAGCAGCTTACAGGGCGGGTATCAGCAGTACTTC. As protein: CSSSLQGGYQQYF.

The genes are TRBV20-1 and TRBJ2-1, with 9 positions matching TRBD2. Germline V gives CDR1 DFQATT, CDR2 SNEGSKA (reference sequence). V lost 3 bases to trimming and J lost 4 bases; unmatched junction nucleotides: 10. The CDR3 consists of 16 residues. The CDR3 is CSARITSGHRYNEQFF. The CDR3, as DNA: TGCAGTGCTAGGATCACTAGCGGGCACCGTTACAATGAGCAGTTCTTC.

This clonotype came up a few times. V is TRBV2 and J is TRBJ2-1, with 7 bases aligning to TRBD2. This CDR3 spans 13 amino acids. Germline V gives CDR1 SNHLY, CDR2 FYNNEI. Losses at the gene ends were 2 bases for V and 6 bases for J; bases not matched to a gene: 1. The CDR3 region has the DNA TGTGCCAGCAGTGAACTAGCGGCCAATGAGCAGTTCTTC. Translating gives CASSELAANEQFF.

The chain uses TRBV5-1 and TRBJ2-5, with TRBD1 matching over 11 bases. V shed 4 bases and J 14 bases; nucleotides not matched to a gene: 10. In germline, CDR1 is SGHRS, CDR2 YFSETQ. The CDR3 sequence is 13 residues long. As DNA, the CDR3 is TGCGCCAGCAGCACCCAGGACAGGGGGCTCTCTTACTTC. Translated, it gives CASSTQDRGLSYF. Based on the CDR3 plus reference TRBV5-1 and TRBJ2-5, the full variable domain is KAGVTQTPRYLIKTRGQQVTLSCSPISGHRSVSWYQQTPGQGLQFLFEYFSETQRNKGNFPGRFSGRQFSNSRSEMNVSTLELGDSALYLCASSTQDRGLSYFGPGTRLLVL.

The sample holds a few counts of this clonotype. The chain is built from TRBV12-5 and TRBJ2-1; tentatively, D is TRBD2 (7 bases). V lost 0 bases, J lost 10 bases, and 19 bases lay in between. The CDR3 has 16 residues. Germline V gene sequence: CDR1 LGHNT, CDR2 FRNRAP. CDR3 loop: CASGLVHPRGGGEQFF. The CDR3 coding sequence is TGTGCTAGTGGTTTGGTCCACCCCCGGGGAGGGGGGGAGCAGTTCTTC.